This T cell receptor beta chain was profiled in a study of response to subunit inactivated influenza vaccine listed by TCRdb under 2018. Background for the entire study: Deep quantitative T cell receptor repertoire profiling was used in the study to track responses to a trivalent subunit inactivated influenza vaccine. The investigation overall reported the following: It was suggested by the authors that each seasonal influenza vaccination may recruit only a limited number of new T cells.

This clonotype appeared a single time. The specificity of this receptor is unknown. Base qualities were left out, and no much larger clone turns up one base away. A lone read offers only weak evidence. Trimming takes 0 bases off V and 4 bases off J; junction bases not matched to a gene: 4. From the cysteine up to the phenylalanine, the CDR3 has a length of 15 residues. Only CDR3 DNA remains: 45 bases, in frame from the first base. Sequences LGHNA (CDR1) and YNFKEQ (CDR2) are obtained from the germline V gene. Libraries were built with RT-PCR. Instrument used: Illumina HiSeq 2500. TCRdb reprocessed the public reads (quality trimming at Q25 with fastp, clone calling with MiXCR) and kept in-frame beta chains. Rows with one shared CDR3 protein collapse into an entry with the most common genes and DNA. The sample yields roughly 540,000 distinct CDR3 sequences; less than 25% were counted once. The ten largest clonotypes hold approximately 3% of the sample.

These sequences were also reported in another study, on T cells expressing NK-cell markers. The second study's authors report: 5'RACE template switching, by which a universal primer site and unique molecular identifiers were added, was used to make TCR beta cDNA libraries. About 8 donors provided sorted CD3+CD56+NKG2C+, CD3+CD56+NKG2C- and CD3+CD56-NKG2C+ T-cell subsets, whose TCR beta-chain repertoires were profiled. Seven of the eight sequenced donors were HCMV-seropositive and one was HCMV-seronegative. To restrict sorting to alphabetaTCR-expressing T cells, an anti-gammadeltaTCR antibody was added in several experiments. For roughly six donors, the dominant CD3+CD56+NKG2C+ clonotypes were among the top 10 CD8+ clonotypes and accounted for about 1.0-7.5% of CD8+ T cells. Those dominant clonotypes were again the most abundant among CD3+CD56-NKG2C+ cells in a handful of donors, at about 25-65%. It remained unclear whether the expanded NKG2C-expressing T cell clones were specific for HCMV antigens. The eight sequenced donors were randomly selected healthy volunteers, three men and five women. HCMV-specific IgG was detected in serum with a commercial ELISA kit to determine HCMV serostatus. Ficoll density gradient centrifugation was used to isolate peripheral blood mononuclear cells from blood. Using Miltenyi isolation kits, CD4+ and CD8+ T cells were isolated from PBMC through magnetic immunoseparation. cDNA synthesis was primed from the TCR beta constant segment, followed by two successive PCR amplification steps. Sequencing of the libraries produced 2 x 150 bp reads on Illumina HiSeq 2000/2500, MiSeq or NextSeq. MIGEC handled demultiplexing of the reads and grouping by UMI, while MiTCR was used to assemble and quantify clonotypes. To exclude erroneous sequences, only TCR cDNA sequences supported by at least two reads were retained. The tcR package was used for downstream repertoire analysis, and clonotypes were matched across fractions by CDR3 nucleotide sequence plus V segment. VDJmatch was used to annotate antigen specificity against VDJdb, with one amino acid substitution in CDR3 allowed.

The chain uses TRBV4-2 and TRBJ2-7; a stretch of 9 junction bases matches TRBD2. The sample consisted of CD4+ T cells sorted from PBMCs, taken roughly 13 days after vaccination. The TCR originated in a man aged 50 to 60 who received an inactivated influenza vaccine. Donor details come from another sample of the same person, matched by shared clones. The CDR3 in this case is CASSQDSGRTYEQYF. The nucleotides are TGTGCCAGCAGCCAAGATAGCGGGAGAACATACGAGCAGTACTTC.